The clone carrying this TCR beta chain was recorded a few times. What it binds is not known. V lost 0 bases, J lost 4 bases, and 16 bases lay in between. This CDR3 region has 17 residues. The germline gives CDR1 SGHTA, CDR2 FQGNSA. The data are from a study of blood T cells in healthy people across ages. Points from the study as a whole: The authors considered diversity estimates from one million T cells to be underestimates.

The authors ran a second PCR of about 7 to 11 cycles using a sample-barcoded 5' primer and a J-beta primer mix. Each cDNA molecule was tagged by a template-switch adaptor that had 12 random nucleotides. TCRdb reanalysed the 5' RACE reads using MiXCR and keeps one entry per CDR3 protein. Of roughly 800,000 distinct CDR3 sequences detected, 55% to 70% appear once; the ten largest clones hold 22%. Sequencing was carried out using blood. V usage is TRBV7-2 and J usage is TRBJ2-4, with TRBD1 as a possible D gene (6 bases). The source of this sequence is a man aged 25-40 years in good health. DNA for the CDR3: TGTGCCAGCAGCTTAGCTTTACGAAGGGACAAGAAAAACATTCAGTACTTC. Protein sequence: CASSLALRRDKKNIQYF.